This T cell receptor (beta chain) originates from a study of Ad26.COV2.S vaccination and SARS-CoV-2 variants. Study-wide findings and caveats: Researchers reported similar non-spike TCR breadth in vaccine and placebo recipients. Measures of TCR breadth and depth may have fallen short of total T cell responses. The placebo group had lower spike-specific TCR breadth than the vaccine recipients did. There was reportedly substantial breadth in spike-specific CD8+ and CD4+ T cell responses after vaccination.

This clone was seen repeatedly, ten times or more. Its antigen is as yet unknown. Germline assignment: CDR1 LNHDA and CDR2 SQIVND (reference sequence). V was cut by 0 bases and J by 4 bases, with 13 bases left in between. CDR3 size: 15 residues. The repertoire was sequenced with immunoSEQ multiplex PCR; TCRdb's copy has only in-frame clones and lacks some. The table has about 180,000 clones, approximately 90% seen once. The clonotype was recovered from a human donor who had recovered from COVID-19. The chain recombines TRBV19 with TRBJ2-7, with D perhaps matching TRBD2 (6 bases). This specimen consisted of peripheral blood, obtained after recovery from COVID-19. The CDR3 loop is CASSIDGGADYEQYF. CDR3 DNA: TGTGCCAGTAGTATAGATGGAGGGGCTGATTACGAGCAGTACTTC.